This T cell receptor (beta chain) was recorded in a study of OX40 agonist ivuxolimab in advanced cancers. Study context: With a range of roughly 20 to 80, age averaged roughly 60 years, and about 80% were male. Study-wide results and caveats: A proportion of nonresponders additionally exhibited low normalized T-cell clonal expansion.

Germline CDR1 reads MDHEN; CDR2 reads SYDVKM. CDR3 length equals 15 residues. V was cut by 4 bases and J by 3 bases, with 13 bases left in between. As regards this clone: As yet, its antigen is unknown.

Generated by immunoSEQ multiplex PCR, the TCRdb table keeps only in-frame clones and is missing some. The sample has 60,000 or so clones, approximately 91% seen once. This sequence joins TRBV28 and TRBJ1-5; D is unclear. Sequenced here: CD4+ or CD8+ T cells sorted from blood, sampled in a trial of the OX40 agonist ivuxolimab. This clonotype originated in an adult with an advanced solid tumor such as melanoma, head and neck, liver or kidney cancer. The CDR3 coding sequence is TGTGCCAGCAGTTCCCCGGACGGATTCAATCAGCCCCAGCATTTT. This translates into CASSSPDGFNQPQHF.